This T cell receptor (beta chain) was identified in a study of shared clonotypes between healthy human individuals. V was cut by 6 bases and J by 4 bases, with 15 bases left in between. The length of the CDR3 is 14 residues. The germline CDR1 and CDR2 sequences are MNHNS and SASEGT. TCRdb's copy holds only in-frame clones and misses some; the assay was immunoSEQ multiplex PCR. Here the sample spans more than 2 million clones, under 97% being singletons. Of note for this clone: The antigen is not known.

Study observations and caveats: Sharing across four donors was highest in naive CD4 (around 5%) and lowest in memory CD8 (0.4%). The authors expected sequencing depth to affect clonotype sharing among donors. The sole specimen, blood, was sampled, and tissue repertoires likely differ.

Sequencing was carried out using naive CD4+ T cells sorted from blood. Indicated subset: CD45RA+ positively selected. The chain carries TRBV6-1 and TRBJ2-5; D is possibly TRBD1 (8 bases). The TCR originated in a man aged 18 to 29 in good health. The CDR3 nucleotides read TGTGCCAGCAGAGACAGGGGAGGGGGAGAGACCCAGTACTTC. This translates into CASRDRGGGETQYF.